These 10 T cell receptor beta chains were sequenced from one sample in a study of blood T cell repertoires in COVID-19. The data were produced by immunoSEQ multiplex PCR, yet TCRdb's version contains in-frame clones alone and is incomplete. The profile shows under 70,000 clones, roughly 89% of them singletons. Material for sequencing was peripheral blood. These receptors originate from a woman aged 60-75 years with COVID-19, enrolled during active disease.

The chain couples TRBV11-3 to TRBJ1-4; D is unclear. The CDR3 length is 12 residues. V gave up 5 bases and J gave up 7 bases, with 8 bases separating them. The germline V gene encodes CDR1 SGHNT and CDR2 YENEEA. The CDR3 is CASSRGREKLFF. The CDR3 region has the DNA TGTGCCAGCAGCCGAGGGCGTGAAAAACTGTTTTTT.

The chain employs TRBV12-3 or TRBV12-4 and TRBJ1-2; D is uncertain. The CDR3 consists of 11 residues. V was trimmed by 6 bases and J by 3 bases, leaving 5 bases between them. Written as DNA, the CDR3 is TGTGCCAGCAGCTCGGACTATGGCTACACCTTC. As protein: CASSSDYGYTF.

This chain uses TRBV3-1 (or the pseudogene TRBV3-2) with TRBJ2-1; possible D gene TRBD1, 5 bases. V gave up 2 bases and J gave up 6 bases, with 14 bases separating them. Germline V CDR1 and CDR2: LGHDT, YNNKEL (reference sequence). The CDR3 totals 15 residues. CDR3 region: CASSQRGKIFNEQFF. The CDR3 region has the DNA TGTGCCAGCAGCCAAAGGGGTAAGATTTTCAATGAGCAGTTCTTC.

This chain links TRBV28 with TRBJ1-4; D is unresolved. The germline V and J ends were trimmed by 6 bases and 3 bases, with 17 bases remaining between them. In germline, CDR1 is MDHEN, CDR2 SYDVKM. The CDR3 sequence is 16 residues long. CDR3 loop: CASSVGGRGANEKLFF. CDR3 in DNA: TGTGCCAGCAGCGTCGGAGGGCGTGGGGCTAATGAAAAACTGTTTTTT.

The gene calls are TRBV7-9 and TRBJ2-3; the D is unclear. CDR1 SEHNR and CDR2 FQNEAQ come from the germline V gene (reference sequence). Trimming cost V 5 bases and J 6 bases, with 21 bases left between them. The CDR3 has 16 amino acids. CDR3 nucleotides: TGTGCCAGCAGCCCCAGTGTAGCCGGCGTAGATGATACGCAGTATTTT. Translating gives CASSPSVAGVDDTQYF.

The rearrangement uses TRBV28 and TRBJ1-2, with 10 nucleotides matching TRBD1. Germline V gene data show CDR1 as MDHEN and CDR2 as SYDVKM. The CDR3 loop spans 16 amino acids. The junction had 9 bases not matched to a gene; V was cut back by 4 bases and J by 4 bases. CDR3 region: CASSSPTGQGIYGYTF. In DNA form, the CDR3 reads TGTGCCAGCAGTTCCCCCACGGGACAGGGGATCTATGGCTACACCTTC.

CDR3 bases: TGCAGCGTCGGCATAACAGGGGATCTCTCTGGAAACACCATATATTTT. Translating gives CSVGITGDLSGNTIYF. The rearrangement uses TRBV29-1 and TRBJ1-3; 7 bases agree with TRBD1. CDR1 is SQVTM and CDR2 is ANQGSEA in the germline V gene. This CDR3 spans 16 amino acids. V dropped 6 bases and J dropped 0; count of bases not matched to a gene: 11.

This chain uses TRBV27 with TRBJ2-7, with D tentatively TRBD2 (6 bases). The length of the CDR3 is 14 residues. V gave up 6 bases and J gave up 0 bases, with 12 bases separating them. Germline V CDR1 and CDR2: MNHEY, SMNVEV (reference sequence). The CDR3 coding sequence is TGTGCCAGCAGGGGACTCCCCAGCTCCTACGAGCAGTACTTC. Amino acids: CASRGLPSSYEQYF.

This sequence joins TRBV15 and TRBJ2-5, with a weak D call TRBD2 (5 bases). CDR1 and CDR2 (germline): LNHNV, YYDKDF (reference sequence). The CDR3 has 15 residues. Trimming left V 1 base short and J 1 base short, with 10 bases between. CDR3 nucleotides: TGTGCCACCAGCAGAGCTGTTGAGGGCCAAGAGACCCAGTACTTC. It codes for CATSRAVEGQETQYF.

The chain has TRBV28 and TRBJ2-7, with 8 bases aligning to TRBD2. Germline V gene data show CDR1 as MDHEN and CDR2 as SYDVKM. V lost 10 bases and J lost 3; bases outside the gene matches: 8. The CDR3 totals 13 residues. CDR3 sequence: CATRGGGLYEQYF. CDR3 coding DNA: TGTGCCACACGAGGCGGGGGGCTCTACGAGCAGTACTTC.